This T cell receptor beta chain is from a study of regulatory T cells in long-lasting Graves disease. Findings and caveats of the study: Analyses excluded thyroid tissue, covering peripheral blood alone.

This clonotype was detected only a few times. Its antigen is currently unknown. Both iRepertoire HTBI primers and Arm-PCR of CDR3 regions were used to build the TCR beta libraries. TCRdb ran MiXCR on the multiplex PCR reads and lists one entry per CDR3 protein. The data contain 310,000 or so distinct CDR3 sequences, around a fifth of them singletons. Noted time point: persistent/refractory GD, antithyroid drugs over 5 years with positive TRAb. After RNA was extracted from PBMCs, the TCR library was made from it. This sequence originates from a female donor with Graves disease. The sample was peripheral blood mononuclear cells (PBMCs), taken when the disease was refractory, from a patient treated with antithyroid drugs.

Here the CDR3 DNA reads TGTGCCAGCAGTTTGGTGGGAACGAGTGGGGCCAACGTCCTGACTTTC. It codes for CASSLVGTSGANVLTF. The rearrangement joins TRBV6-5 to TRBJ2-6; D is unresolved. This CDR3 comprises 16 residues. The germline V and J ends were trimmed by 4 bases and 3 bases, with 13 bases remaining between them. The germline gives CDR1 MNHEY, CDR2 SVGAGI.